This T cell receptor beta chain was documented in a study of cytomegalovirus exposure and HLA in healthy donors (dated by TCRdb to the late 2010s). About the investigation overall: In an earlier analysis of 587 of the donors, 276 Gb of sequence data and roughly 100 million unique TCR beta sequences from about 190 million T cells were reported. About 280 gigabases of sequencing data and approximately 92 million unique TCR sequences made up an early release that covered under 750 HLA-typed donors. The genetic ancestry cluster associated with self-reported Caucasian donors included over 80% of the roughly 360 genotyped donors. The aim of the study was to test whether cataloging public T cell receptors could identify signatures of past pathogen exposure. The study used immunosequencing to profile the T cell repertoires of hundreds of subjects and linked those repertoires to cytomegalovirus serostatus. In addition to the first cohort of around 670 subjects, a separate validation cohort of 120 different subjects was used. High-throughput TCR immunosequencing, statistical association of individual TCRs with disease status, and machine learning were combined to predict cytomegalovirus infection status. A later analysis re-examined previously published TCR beta repertoires from about 670 donors and added high-resolution HLA genotyping to investigate patterns of TCR occurrence. The later analysis used no new phenotypic data to find candidate immune exposures, relying instead on TCR beta sequences and their occurrence across donors. An earlier analysis of approximately 580 of the donors used high-throughput TCR beta sequencing to judge whether each TCR beta V gene segment behaved as functional or pseudogenic. Alongside the repertoire data, information on donor age, sex, ethnicity and CMV serostatus was compiled. In a later genetic analysis, genome-wide SNP genotypes for about three fifths of the 666 donors were used, and that subset was treated as a discovery cohort. Every repertoire in the discovery cohort had been generated on one and the same sequencing platform. Both class I and class II loci were covered by HLA typing, at four-digit resolution. The number of donors typed differed by locus, with 629-630 for A, B, C, DRB1 and DQB1, about 500 for DQA1, over 600 for DPA1, and 400 to 490 for DPB1. Because of strong linkage in the cohort, 4 to 6 DR-DQ haplotypes were treated as single units for association and clustering. Among some 410 genotyped donors of the cohort, an average of 235,054 unique TCR beta nucleotide sequences were sequenced per donor, roughly 20% of them non-productive.

The cohort consisted of hundreds of healthy bone marrow donors. At the time of sampling, every cohort member was nominally healthy, though immune exposures that went unrecorded were likely present. The donor was CMV seronegative and belonged to the group of roughly 330 seronegative cohort members. Each donor provided a peripheral blood sample, and peripheral blood mononuclear cells were used for TCR beta sequencing. Genomic DNA was extracted from the blood cell samples with the Qiagen DNeasy Blood Extraction Kit. Libraries were built with the immunoSEQ multiplex PCR assay. A mixture of 60 forward primers for TCR Vbeta segments and 13 reverse primers for TCR Jbeta segments was used in the multiplex PCR. The CDR3 region of rearranged TCR beta genes was amplified from genomic DNA with a multiplex PCR assay. The Illumina HiSeq System was used to sequence the amplified TCR beta libraries as 87-base-pair reads. In the paper's pipeline: A later analysis counted about 80 million unique TCR beta chains across the roughly 700 repertoires, and around 9.9 million of these chains were shared by at least two donors. A nearest-neighbor algorithm error-corrected the raw reads and collapsed the reads into unique sequences, merging closely related sequences to remove PCR and sequencing errors. Alignment of CDR3 sequences to IMGT reference sequences was used to assign V, D and J gene segments. For a sequence to be retained, at least a six-nucleotide match to both a V gene segment and a J gene segment was required. A rearrangement counted as productive if the CDR3 had no stop codons and remained in frame with V and J, and every other rearrangement counted as non-productive. Following IMGT convention, CDR3 was defined as the stretch from the second conserved V-encoded cysteine to the conserved J-encoded phenylalanine. The earlier analysis of about 610 of the donors excluded sequences that lacked an unambiguous match to a single V gene segment. An earlier analysis of some 500 of the donors classified V segments as functional when productive rearrangements were above 56.7% and as segregating when the standard deviation between donors was above 5%. A statistical classification framework was built to diagnose cytomegalovirus status from the catalog of TCR beta chain sequences. A later analysis assigned V and J genes by comparing TCR nucleotide sequences with IMGT/GENE-DB human TR gene sequences. A later analysis assigned CDR3 sequences and most-parsimonious VDJ recombination scenarios with the TCRdist pipeline. In a later analysis, each TCR beta chain was defined by its CDR3 amino acid sequence together with its V-gene family, and reads without a unique V-gene family were excluded. To address suspected cross-contamination and a sequencing artifact, a later analysis removed 550 to 750 highly shared, low-generation-probability nucleotide sequences. In a later analysis, a clonal expansion index for each public chain was calculated from normalized within-repertoire ranks of inferred template counts. A later analysis computed generation probabilities with a VDJ recombination model fitted to out-of-frame rearrangements, and checked the results against IGoR. In a later analysis, hypergeometric tests were used to score TCR-TCR, TCR-HLA and TCR-CMV co-occurrence, with a repertoire-size bias correction applied to TCR pairs. In a later analysis, false discovery rates were estimated by permuting HLA or CMV assignments 20 times. In a later analysis, co-occurring TCRs were grouped with DBSCAN, and TCRdist sequence similarity was added when clustering was performed within HLA-allele-positive subsets. For co-occurrence clustering, repertoires with fewer than 30,000 or more than 120,000 public chains were excluded, along with 5 or 6 repertoires with anomalous nucleotide sharing. The clones in this table, taken by TCRdb from immuneACCESS, are in-frame only. Not every clone is retained; where verified, under half of the shortfall comes from an unresolved V gene, and the cause of the rest is unknown. Clone size and V and J calls were adopted from that table, with D and trimming inferred from the DNA. The sample's clone listing holds tens of thousands of clones. 2.3% of the sample lies in the top ten.

Counted from cysteine to phenylalanine, this CDR3 has 14 amino acids. This entry keeps only the CDR3 DNA: 42 bases, framed from base 1. In the germline V gene (reference sequence), CDR1 corresponds to PRHDT and CDR2 to FYEKMQ. After removal of 3 bases from V and 5 bases from J, the junction retains 5 bases not matched to a gene. Note on this clone: This receptor's antigen is unknown.

General study outcomes and caveats: Compared with equally common non-associated chains, HLA-associated TCR beta chains in a later analysis were more clonally expanded and had lower generation probabilities. The cohort was sequenced for TCR beta chains only, and without alpha or paired-chain data the features that could be detected were limited. The authors suggested that the approach could potentially be generalized to other disease states and immunological phenotypes. Because counts were too low, seventeen rarely observed V segments, including chromosome 9 orphons, were left out of the earlier analysis of some 600 of the donors. CMV serostatus was the only immune exposure information available for the cohort. A cluster of highly shared sequence variants was judged likely to represent a technical artifact of the sequencing pipeline. The 87-base-pair reads could not distinguish some IMGT-functional V segments, including TRBV6-2 and TRBV6-3, so those segments were excluded. A later analysis found that most CMV-associated TCR beta chains appeared HLA-restricted, with HLA associations seemingly driven largely by CMV exposure. Across donors, most TCR sequences were observed very rarely, whereas some public TCRs were present in many individuals. A further reported finding was that TCR beta sequences accurately predicted the HLA-A and HLA-B alleles for most subjects in the first cohort. In an earlier analysis of more than 450 of the donors, most TCR beta V segments were observed in productive rearrangements about 87% or about 30% of the time, broadly matching IMGT annotations. In a later analysis, TCR association rates were found to vary across HLA loci, with the most associated TCRs seen for DRB1 alleles and the fewest for HLA-C alleles. Compared with the roughly 700-donor mean, donors in an Asian-associated ancestry cluster had fewer N-insertions in productive TCRs, according to a later genetic analysis. Because HLA typing was unavailable for some donors at each locus, only the typed subset was used in association tests. A few of the identified cytomegalovirus-associated TCR beta chains were confirmed in vitro to be specific for cytomegalovirus antigens. In the study, about 150 TCR beta chains were listed as associated with cytomegalovirus. When HLA alleles, especially DR and DQ, strongly co-occurred, attributing TCR associations to individual alleles was difficult. Roughly uniform sequencing depth across donors was assumed in presence/absence analyses, although this assumption may not hold. According to a later analysis, parvovirus B19, influenza, CMV and Epstein-Barr virus appeared linked to several top co-occurrence clusters. An association between a missense DCLRE1C variant and V-gene and J-gene trimming of TCR beta chains was found in a later genetic analysis and replicated in an independent cohort. Linkage disequilibrium might explain the correlated functional status among segregating V segments, but an unknown experimental factor could not be ruled out. Cytomegalovirus status was reported to be diagnosed by the classifier with high specificity and sensitivity in both the original and validation cohorts. At a false discovery rate of 0.05, a later analysis linked 15,000 to 20,000 TCR beta sequences to specific HLA alleles.

The rearrangement combines TRBV13 with TRBJ2-5, and TRBD2 matches 8 of the central bases. The specimen sequenced was PBMCs. This TCR was recovered from a female donor in good health and CMV-seronegative. CDR3 protein: CASSLLAGGETQYF. The nucleotide sequence is given as TGTGCCAGCAGCTTGCTAGCGGGTGGCGAGACCCAGTACTTC.